Below, 23 T cell receptor beta chains from the same sample are listed, as sequenced in a study of blood T cells in healthy people across ages. The authors ran a second PCR of 7 to 11 cycles using a sample-barcoded 5' primer and a J-beta primer mix. Each CDR3 protein is one row after TCRdb ran MiXCR on the 5' RACE reads. Of 1.5 million or so distinct CDR3 sequences in the sample, approximately 43% were seen once. Input material: blood. These receptors were collected from a woman aged 18-30 years in good health.

This sequence joins TRBV7-2 and TRBJ2-1; D gene uncertain. This CDR3 has 16 amino acids. Germline V CDR1 and CDR2: SGHTA, FQGNSA. Trimming took off 1 base at V and 4 bases at J, with 14 bases between the two ends. CDR3 protein: CASSLELPRRYNEQFF. Written as DNA, the CDR3 is TGTGCCAGCAGCTTAGAACTACCTCGGCGATACAATGAGCAGTTCTTC.

CDR3 nucleotides: TGTGCCAGCAGTTTGGGTACGCGGGAGCAGTTCTTC. Protein product: CASSLGTREQFF. This chain connects TRBV28 to TRBJ2-1; the D is unclear. The V end lost 3 bases, the J end lost 10 bases, and 10 bases lay between the germline ends. Germline CDR1 MDHEN, CDR2 SYDVKM. The CDR3 loop spans 12 amino acids.

In this sample, this clonotype turned up many times. The V and J genes are TRBV27 and TRBJ2-5, with no clear D. Trimming left V 6 bases short and J 1 base short, with 6 bases between. This CDR3 has 12 residues. Germline CDR1 is MNHEY and CDR2 is SMNVEV (reference sequence). As DNA, the CDR3 is TGTGCCAGCAGGGACCCCCAAGAGACCCAGTACTTC. Encoded protein: CASRDPQETQYF.

This clonotype has a count of ten or more. V gene TRBV20-1 combines with J gene TRBJ2-3; tentative D call: TRBD1 (6 bases). The length of the CDR3 is 15 residues. Between the trimmed V and J ends, which lost 4 bases and 4 bases, there was a span of 18 bases. The germline V gene has CDR1 DFQATT and CDR2 SNEGSKA (reference sequence). CDR3 nucleotides: TGCAGTGCTACCTTGACAGGATCGGGCGCAGATACGCAGTATTTT. Translating gives CSATLTGSGADTQYF.

This chain links TRBV7-2 with TRBJ2-7; maybe TRBD1 (6 bases). The CDR3 covers 15 residues. Germline-derived CDR1 and CDR2 are SGHTA and FQGNSA. Trimming stripped 1 base from V and 9 bases from J, with 19 bases between. The CDR3 loop is CASSLVGAPLLLQYF. The DNA for the CDR3 is TGTGCCAGCAGCTTAGTGGGGGCCCCACTCCTTTTGCAGTACTTC.

V gene TRBV25-1 combines with J gene TRBJ2-2, with D possibly called TRBD1 or TRBD2 (5 bases each). Germline CDR1 MGHDK, CDR2 SYGVNS. This CDR3 region has 16 residues. Trimming took off 1 base at V and 7 bases at J, with 16 bases between the two ends. The CDR3 spells CASSEWDGAGDGELFF. CDR3 in DNA: TGTGCCAGCAGTGAATGGGACGGCGCTGGGGACGGGGAGCTGTTTTTT.

The chain couples TRBV3-1 to TRBJ2-4, with D unresolved. The DNA end is a closer match to TRBJ2-7, so the J assignment may be wrong. CDR3 size: 14 residues. The V gene's germline CDR1 is LGHDT and CDR2 YNNKEL (reference sequence). CDR3 residues: CASSQGVFSYEQYF. The CDR3 DNA reads TGTGCCAGCAGCCAAGGCGTCTTCTCCTACGAGCAGTACTTC.

The rearrangement uses TRBV3-1 and TRBJ2-5; D not certain. The V gene's germline CDR1 is LGHDT and CDR2 YNNKEL (reference sequence). The V end was cut by 7 bases, the J end by 1 base, with 10 bases between. This CDR3 spans 13 amino acids. CDR3 bases: TGTGCCAGCACCTCCCGAGCCCAAGAGACCCAGTACTTC. Amino acid sequence: CASTSRAQETQYF.

The CDR3 is CASSSDSHCGYTF. The CDR3 DNA reads TGCGCCAGCAGTTCGGACAGTCACTGTGGCTACACCTTC. The gene calls are TRBV5-1 and TRBJ1-2; weak D call: TRBD1 (6 bases). V shed 5 bases and J shed 7 bases, with 15 bases lying between them. The CDR3 has 13 residues. Germline CDR1 is SGHRS and CDR2 is YFSETQ.

The CDR3 protein is CASSFQAPATQYF. CDR3 DNA: TGTGCCAGCAGCTTCCAAGCCCCGGCGACCCAGTACTTC. The rearrangement uses TRBV11-1 and TRBJ2-5; D is unresolved. Germline assignment: CDR1 SGHAT and CDR2 FQDESV (reference sequence). V was pared by 3 bases and J by 7 bases, with 12 bases between. The CDR3 is made up of 13 amino acids.

The CDR3 coding sequence is TGTGCCAGCATAGACTTCTCCTACAATGAGCAGTTCTTC. Protein: CASIDFSYNEQFF. The gene calls are TRBV7-9 and TRBJ2-1; D unresolved. The CDR3 is 13 amino acids. Germline V gene data show CDR1 as SEHNR and CDR2 as FQNEAQ (reference sequence). The V and J ends lost 7 bases and 0 bases respectively, with 7 bases between them.

The chain has TRBV7-8 and TRBJ2-1, with no clear D. The germline V and J ends were trimmed by 3 bases and 6 bases, with 12 bases remaining between them. This CDR3 contains 14 residues. The germline V gene has CDR1 SGHVS and CDR2 FQNEAQ. The CDR3, as DNA: TGTGCCAGCAGCTTCGAAACAAGTTTCAATGAGCAGTTCTTC. Its protein product is CASSFETSFNEQFF.

This clonotype turned up a few times. The chain employs TRBV20-1 and TRBJ2-7; D possibly corresponds to TRBD1 (6 bases). The V end lost 1 base, the J end lost 0 bases, and 10 bases lay between the germline ends. The germline CDR1 and CDR2 sequences are DFQATT and SNEGSKA (reference sequence). This CDR3 comprises 14 residues. The CDR3 nucleotides are TGCAGTGCTAGAGGCGACAGGAGCTCCTACGAGCAGTACTTC. It yields the protein CSARGDRSSYEQYF.

The V and J genes are TRBV12-3 or TRBV12-4 and TRBJ2-3, with a possible D match to TRBD1 (5 bases). V was shortened by 4 bases and J by 4 bases, with 18 bases between the two germline ends. CDR3 length equals 16 residues. Here the CDR3 DNA reads TGTGCCAGCAGTTCGCTAACAGGATTTAGAGCAGATACGCAGTATTTT. Translating it yields CASSSLTGFRADTQYF.

The V call is TRBV30, the J call TRBJ2-1; D ambiguous. The CDR3 is 13 residues long. With 0 bases removed from V and 7 bases from J, the gap between germline ends came to 10 bases. Germline CDR1 is GTSNPN and CDR2 is SVGIG (reference sequence). CDR3 in DNA: TGTGCCTGGAGTGTAGACCCAGCAAATGAGCAGTTCTTC. Amino acids: CAWSVDPANEQFF.

This clonotype showed up just a few times. The rearrangement joins TRBV4-2 to TRBJ2-1; 9 bases are shared with TRBD2. The CDR3 spans 18 residues. The germline V gene encodes CDR1 LGHNA and CDR2 YNFKEQ. V shed 1 base, J shed 10 bases, and the junction held 17 bases outside the gene matches. The CDR3, as DNA: TGTGCCAGCAGCCAAGGGGCCCTGAGTGGCGGGAGGGCCGGAGAGCAGTTCTTC. It codes for CASSQGALSGGRAGEQFF.

The genes are TRBV20-1 and TRBJ1-6; D unresolved. The V gene's germline CDR1 is DFQATT and CDR2 SNEGSKA (reference sequence). The CDR3 runs 15 residues. The V gene lost 0 bases and the J gene lost 7 bases, with 13 bases spanning the gap. This chain's CDR3 is CSARETWSRNSPLHF. For the CDR3, the DNA is TGCAGTGCTAGAGAGACCTGGTCGAGGAATTCACCCCTCCACTTT.

This rearrangement joins TRBV11-2 to TRBJ2-5; 9 positions agree with TRBD2. The length of the CDR3 is 14 residues. V lost 5 bases to trimming and J lost 3 bases; unmatched junction nucleotides: 4. Germline V CDR1 and CDR2: SGHAT, FQNNGV. The CDR3 sequence: CASSARLAEETQYF. The DNA for the CDR3 is TGTGCCAGCAGCGCCCGACTAGCGGAAGAGACCCAGTACTTC.

This clonotype was seen just once. The chain couples TRBV7-9 to TRBJ1-1; possibly TRBD1 for D (6 bases). V gave up 5 bases and J gave up 9 bases, with 13 bases separating them. This CDR3 comprises 12 residues. Germline V gene sequence: CDR1 SEHNR, CDR2 FQNEAQ (reference sequence). For the CDR3, the DNA is TGTGCCAGCAGCCAGCTGGACAGACAAGCTTTCTTT. It is translated as CASSQLDRQAFF.

The chain has TRBV2 and TRBJ2-1; D is possibly TRBD2 (6 bases). This CDR3 region has 13 residues. Per the germline V gene, CDR1 is SNHLY and CDR2 is FYNNEI. V lost 10 bases and J 5 bases, leaving 15 bases between the germline ends. This CDR3 is CAKREAANNEQFF. DNA for the CDR3: TGTGCCAAGAGGGAGGCAGCCAACAATGAGCAGTTCTTC.

This chain joins TRBV12-3 or TRBV12-4 and TRBJ1-5; D unresolved. The CDR3 totals 12 residues. The V and J ends lost 1 base and 10 bases respectively, with 8 bases between them. This CDR3 is CASSLGGRPQHF. In DNA, the CDR3 is TGTGCCAGCAGTTTAGGGGGTCGTCCCCAGCATTTT.

V gene TRBV20-1 combines with J gene TRBJ2-3; D possibly corresponds to TRBD1 (6 bases). The ends were cut back, 5 bases at V and 4 bases at J, with 13 bases in the middle. This CDR3 is 13 amino acids long. Per the germline V gene, CDR1 is DFQATT and CDR2 is SNEGSKA (reference sequence). The CDR3 spells CSARDITPDTQYF. CDR3 DNA: TGCAGTGCTCGGGACATAACACCAGATACGCAGTATTTT.

This clonotype was observed a few times. The V call is TRBV6-5, the J call TRBJ2-7; TRBD2 agrees at 13 bases. The V gene end was trimmed by 6 bases and the J gene end by 4 bases; junction bases not matched to a gene: 9. The germline V gene encodes CDR1 MNHEY and CDR2 SVGAGI. The CDR3 loop spans 16 amino acids. The CDR3 nucleotides read TGTGCCAGCAGGGGACTAGCGGGGCTGGGCAGATACGAGCAGTACTTC. Translation gives CASRGLAGLGRYEQYF.